This T cell receptor (beta chain) was captured by sequencing in a study of shared clonotypes between healthy human individuals. Notes on the study in general: Specimens sampled were limited to blood, with tissue repertoires likely differing. Depth of sequencing was expected to influence donor clonotype sharing.

The V end was cut by 3 bases, the J end by 6 bases, with 9 bases between. CDR1 is MNHEY, CDR2 SMNVEV, per germline (reference sequence). The CDR3 totals 12 residues. Generated by immunoSEQ multiplex PCR, the TCRdb table keeps only in-frame clones and is missing some. The sample shows millions of clones, about 92% of them seen only once. Naive CD8 cells were CD45RO-negative, positively selected for CCR7, excluding terminally differentiated effector memory CD45RA+ cells. Among the donors, all were Caucasian adults who lived in Nashville, Tennessee. This clone was seen a single time. What it binds is unknown.

The J gene is TRBJ2-7, the V gene TRBV27, with D possibly TRBD1 on 5 matching bases. Sequenced input: naive CD8+ T cells from PBMCs. This clonotype was obtained from a man aged 18 to 30 in good health. Some clones in this sample may be carry-over from other donors' samples. The CDR3 region is CASSFGASEQYF. In nucleotides, the CDR3 is TGTGCCAGCAGTTTTGGGGCCTCCGAGCAGTACTTC.